This note documents a single T cell receptor beta chain sequence. The V gene's germline CDR1 is SNHLY and CDR2 FYNNEI. V shed 5 bases and J shed 0 bases, with 19 bases lying between them. CDR3 length equals 18 residues. The data originate from a study of technical replicates of blood from a handful of donors. This table comes from immunoSEQ multiplex PCR, and its TCRdb copy is limited to in-frame clones, with some not included. The table shows approximately 75,000 clones, with roughly 77% occurring only once. The TCR comes from a human donor in good health. Some clones in this sample may be carry-over from other donors' samples. Input material: PBMCs. The chain combines TRBV2 with TRBJ2-2, with D perhaps matching TRBD1 (5 bases). Here the CDR3 reads CASSLIGTGDTNTGELFF. The CDR3 coding sequence is TGTGCCAGCAGTCTGATCGGAACAGGAGACACGAACACCGGGGAGCTGTTTTTT.